This T cell receptor (beta chain) originates from a study of blood T cell repertoires in COVID-19. Background on the study: The United States, Italy and Spain supplied acute and convalescent COVID-19 samples. In each case, the material was cDNA or gDNA derived from T cells, B-cell-depleted T cells, or PBMCs.

Methods used by the authors: Estimation of nucleated cell counts relied on the amplification of reference gene primers. Data came from immunoSEQ multiplex PCR; TCRdb stores just in-frame clones and leaves some out. That table furnishes V, J and clone size, whereas the DNA furnished D and trimming. Here the sample spans fewer than 25,000 clones, more than 85% being singletons. The CDR3 runs 15 residues. The germline CDR1 and CDR2 sequences are SGHVS and FQNEAQ. Trimming took 1 base from V and 1 from J, leaving 10 bases between them. The chain combines TRBV7-8 with TRBJ2-5; D is perhaps TRBD2 (5 bases). Sequencing was done on a sample of peripheral blood. The TCR sequence derives from a woman aged 55-70 years with active COVID-19. The CDR3 region has the DNA TGTGCCAGCAGCTTAGGAGGTAGCGCCCAAGAGACCCAGTACTTC. Protein sequence: CASSLGGSAQETQYF.